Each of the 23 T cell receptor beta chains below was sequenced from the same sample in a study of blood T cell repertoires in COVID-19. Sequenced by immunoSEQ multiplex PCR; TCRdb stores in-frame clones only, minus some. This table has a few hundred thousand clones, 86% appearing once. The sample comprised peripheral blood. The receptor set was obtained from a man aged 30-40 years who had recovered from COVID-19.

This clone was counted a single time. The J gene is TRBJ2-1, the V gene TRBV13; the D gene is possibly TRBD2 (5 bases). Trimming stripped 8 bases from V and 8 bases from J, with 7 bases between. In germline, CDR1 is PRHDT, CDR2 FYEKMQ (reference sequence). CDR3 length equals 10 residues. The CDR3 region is CASLRDEQFF. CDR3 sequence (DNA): TGTGCCAGCTTGAGGGATGAGCAGTTCTTC.

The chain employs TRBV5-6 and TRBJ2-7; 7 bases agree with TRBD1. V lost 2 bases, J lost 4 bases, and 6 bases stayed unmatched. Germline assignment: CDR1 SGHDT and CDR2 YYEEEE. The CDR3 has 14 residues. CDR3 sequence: CASSLQGGNYEQYF. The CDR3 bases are TGTGCCAGCAGCTTACAAGGGGGCAATTACGAGCAGTACTTC.

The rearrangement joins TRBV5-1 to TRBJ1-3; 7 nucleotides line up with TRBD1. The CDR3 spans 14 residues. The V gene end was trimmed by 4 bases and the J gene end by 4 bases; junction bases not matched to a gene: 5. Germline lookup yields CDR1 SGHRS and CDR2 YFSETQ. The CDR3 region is CASSHGTEGNTIYF. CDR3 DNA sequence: TGCGCCAGCAGCCACGGGACAGAAGGAAACACCATATATTTT.

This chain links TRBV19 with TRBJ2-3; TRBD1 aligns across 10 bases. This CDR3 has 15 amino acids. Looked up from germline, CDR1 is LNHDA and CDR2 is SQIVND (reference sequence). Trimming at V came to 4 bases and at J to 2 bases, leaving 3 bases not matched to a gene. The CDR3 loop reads CASSRDRGFTDTQYF. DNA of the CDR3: TGTGCCAGTAGTAGGGACAGGGGCTTCACAGATACGCAGTATTTT.

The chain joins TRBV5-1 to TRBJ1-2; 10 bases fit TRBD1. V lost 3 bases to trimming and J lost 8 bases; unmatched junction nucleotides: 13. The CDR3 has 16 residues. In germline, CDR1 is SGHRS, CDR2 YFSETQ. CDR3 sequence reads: CASSSKKTGTGVGYTF. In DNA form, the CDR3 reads TGCGCCAGCAGCTCAAAAAAAACCGGGACAGGGGTCGGCTACACCTTC.

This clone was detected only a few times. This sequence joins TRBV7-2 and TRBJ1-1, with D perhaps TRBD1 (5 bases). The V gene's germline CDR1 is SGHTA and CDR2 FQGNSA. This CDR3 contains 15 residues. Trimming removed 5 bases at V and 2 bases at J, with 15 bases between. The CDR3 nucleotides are TGTGCCAGCAGCCCGTTGGGGGGATATAACACTGAAGCTTTCTTT. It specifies CASSPLGGYNTEAFF.

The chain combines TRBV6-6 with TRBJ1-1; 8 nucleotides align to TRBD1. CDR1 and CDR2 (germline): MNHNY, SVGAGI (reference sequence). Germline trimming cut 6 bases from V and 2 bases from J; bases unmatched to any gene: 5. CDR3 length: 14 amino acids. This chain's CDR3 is CASRQGQGNTEAFF. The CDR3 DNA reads TGTGCCAGCAGGCAAGGACAGGGCAACACTGAAGCTTTCTTT.

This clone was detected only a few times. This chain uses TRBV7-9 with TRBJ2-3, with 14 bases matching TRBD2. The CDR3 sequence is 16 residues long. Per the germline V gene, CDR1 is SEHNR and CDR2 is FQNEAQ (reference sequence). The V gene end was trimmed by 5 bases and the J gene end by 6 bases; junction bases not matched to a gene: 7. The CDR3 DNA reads TGTGCCAGCAGCCAGACTAGCGGGGGGGCAGAGGATACGCAGTATTTT. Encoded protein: CASSQTSGGAEDTQYF. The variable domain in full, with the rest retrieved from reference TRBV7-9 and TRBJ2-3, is DTGVSQNPRHKITKRGQNVTFRCDPISEHNRLYWYRQTLGQGPEFLTYFQNEAQLEKSRLLSDRFSAERPKGSFSTLEIQRTEQGDSAMYLCASSQTSGGAEDTQYFGPGTRLTVL.

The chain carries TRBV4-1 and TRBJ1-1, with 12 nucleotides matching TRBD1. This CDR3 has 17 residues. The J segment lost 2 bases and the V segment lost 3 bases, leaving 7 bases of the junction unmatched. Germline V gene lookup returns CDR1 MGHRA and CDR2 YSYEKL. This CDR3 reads CASSHAGTGGINTEAFF. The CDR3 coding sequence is TGCGCCAGCAGCCATGCCGGGACAGGGGGCATCAACACTGAAGCTTTCTTT.

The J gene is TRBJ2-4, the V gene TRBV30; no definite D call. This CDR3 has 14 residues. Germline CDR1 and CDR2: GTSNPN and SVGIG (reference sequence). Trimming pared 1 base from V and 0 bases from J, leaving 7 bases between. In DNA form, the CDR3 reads TGTGCCTGGAGTGCCCGACTAGCCAAAAACATTCAGTACTTC. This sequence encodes CAWSARLAKNIQYF.

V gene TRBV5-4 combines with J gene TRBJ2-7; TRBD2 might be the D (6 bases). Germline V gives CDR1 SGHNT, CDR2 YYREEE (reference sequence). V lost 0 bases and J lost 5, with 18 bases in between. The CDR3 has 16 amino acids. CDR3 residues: CASSLGGKGREDEQYF. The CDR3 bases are TGTGCCAGCAGCTTGGGAGGTAAGGGCAGGGAGGACGAGCAGTACTTC.

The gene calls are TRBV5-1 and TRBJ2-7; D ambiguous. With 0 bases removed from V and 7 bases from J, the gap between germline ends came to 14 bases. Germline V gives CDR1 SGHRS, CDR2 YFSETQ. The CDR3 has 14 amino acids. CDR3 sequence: CASSLGAISLEQYF. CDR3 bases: TGCGCCAGCAGCTTGGGGGCCATTAGTTTGGAGCAGTACTTC.

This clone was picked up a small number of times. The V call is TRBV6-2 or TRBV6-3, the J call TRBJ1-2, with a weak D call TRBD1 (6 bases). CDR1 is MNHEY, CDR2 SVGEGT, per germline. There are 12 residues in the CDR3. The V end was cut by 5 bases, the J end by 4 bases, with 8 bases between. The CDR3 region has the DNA TGTGCCAGCAGTGTACAGGGCTATGGCTACACCTTC. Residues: CASSVQGYGYTF.

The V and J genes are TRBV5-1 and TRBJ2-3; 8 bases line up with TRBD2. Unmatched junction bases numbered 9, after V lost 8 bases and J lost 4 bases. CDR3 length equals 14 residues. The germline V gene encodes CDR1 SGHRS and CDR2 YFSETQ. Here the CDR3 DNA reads TGCGCCAGTGTCCGGGGGGGCCGGTCAGATACGCAGTATTTT. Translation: CASVRGGRSDTQYF.

The CDR3 DNA sequence: TGCGCCAGCAGGTGGGACTTGGATCAGCCCCAGCATTTT. Its protein is CASRWDLDQPQHF. V usage is TRBV5-1 and J usage is TRBJ1-5; D may be TRBD1 (5 bases). This CDR3 comprises 13 residues. Germline CDR1 and CDR2: SGHRS and YFSETQ. Deletions cut 5 bases from V and 5 bases from J, with 11 bases between.

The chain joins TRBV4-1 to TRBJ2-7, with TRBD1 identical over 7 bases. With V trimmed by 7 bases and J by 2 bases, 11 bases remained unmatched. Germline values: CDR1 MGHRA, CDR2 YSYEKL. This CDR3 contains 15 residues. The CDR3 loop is CASTILMGQTYEQYF. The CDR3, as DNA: TGCGCCAGCACCATCCTGATGGGACAGACCTACGAGCAGTACTTC.

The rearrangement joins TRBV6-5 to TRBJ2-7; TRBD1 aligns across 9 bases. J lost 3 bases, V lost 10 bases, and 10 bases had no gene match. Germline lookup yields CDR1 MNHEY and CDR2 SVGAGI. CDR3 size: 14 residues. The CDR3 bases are TGTGCCACCATCCTGGGACAGGGATACTACGAGCAGTACTTC. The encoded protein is CATILGQGYYEQYF.

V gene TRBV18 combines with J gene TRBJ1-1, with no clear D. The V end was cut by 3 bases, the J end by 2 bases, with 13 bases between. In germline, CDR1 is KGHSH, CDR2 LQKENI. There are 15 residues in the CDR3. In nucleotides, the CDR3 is TGTGCCAGCTCACCGGCGGCCGGAGCCAACACTGAAGCTTTCTTT. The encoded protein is CASSPAAGANTEAFF. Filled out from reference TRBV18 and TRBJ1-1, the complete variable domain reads NAGVMQNPRHLVRRRGQEARLRCSPMKGHSHVYWYRQLPEEGLKFMVYLQKENIIDESGMPKERFSAEFPKEGPSILRIQQVVRGDSAAYFCASSPAAGANTEAFFGQGTRLTVV.

The CDR3 loop is CASSPRPRGRGNTIYF. The CDR3 nucleotides are TGCGCCAGCAGCCCACGGCCAAGGGGGCGAGGAAACACCATATATTTT. The genes are TRBV5-1 and TRBJ1-3; 7 positions agree with TRBD1. Unmatched junction bases numbered 11, after V lost 4 bases and J lost 4 bases. The CDR3 spans 16 residues. The V gene's germline CDR1 is SGHRS and CDR2 YFSETQ.

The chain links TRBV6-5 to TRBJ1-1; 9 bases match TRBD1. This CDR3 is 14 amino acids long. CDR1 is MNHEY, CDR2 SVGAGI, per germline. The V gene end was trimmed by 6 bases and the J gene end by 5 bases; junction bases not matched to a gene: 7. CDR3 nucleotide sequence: TGTGCCAGCAGCCGAACAGGGGGCTGGACTGAAGCTTTCTTT. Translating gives CASSRTGGWTEAFF.

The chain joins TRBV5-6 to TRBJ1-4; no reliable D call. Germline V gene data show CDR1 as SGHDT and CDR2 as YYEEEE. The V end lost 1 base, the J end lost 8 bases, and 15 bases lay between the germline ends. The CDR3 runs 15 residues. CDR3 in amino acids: CASSLQAPAGEKLFF. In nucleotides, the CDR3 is TGTGCCAGCAGCTTGCAGGCTCCGGCGGGGGAAAAACTGTTTTTT.

The CDR3 DNA sequence: TGTGCCAGCATGATTAACCGGGACAGGGTGGAAAAACTGTTTTTT. Amino acids: CASMINRDRVEKLFF. This rearrangement joins TRBV6-5 to TRBJ1-4; 9 nucleotides align to TRBD1. The V and J ends lost 7 bases and 8 bases, in that order; junction bases with no gene match: 11. This CDR3 is built from 15 residues. Germline lookup yields CDR1 MNHEY and CDR2 SVGAGI.

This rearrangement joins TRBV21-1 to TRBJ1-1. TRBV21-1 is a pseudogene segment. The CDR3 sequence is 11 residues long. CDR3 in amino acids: CASSREAEAFF. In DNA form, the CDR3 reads TGTGCCAGCAGCAGAGAGGCAGAAGCTTTCTTT.